These T cell receptor beta chains were read from a single sample in a study of blood T cell repertoires in COVID-19. Here immunoSEQ multiplex PCR was the method, and the copy in TCRdb shows in-frame clones only, minus some. The sample lists more than 90,000 clones; approximately 86% were seen once. Sequencing was carried out using peripheral blood. The receptor source for this set is a middle-aged man with acute or convalescent COVID-19. Both conserved end residues are part of each CDR3. The D gene is left open where the match is weak. Clone size is shown for a subset of rows, as once, few, many or a class of expanded clone.

D: NA
V: TRBV7-2
size: NA
J: TRBJ1-6
DNA: TGTGCCAGCAGCTTAGCCGGCGGGGGGTCACCCCTCCACTTT
CDR3: CASSLAGGGSPLHF

D: TRBD1
V: TRBV3-1/TRBV3-2
size: NA
J: TRBJ1-1
DNA: TGTGCCAGCACCTCGTACAGGGGCAGCACTGAAGCTTTCTTT
CDR3: CASTSYRGSTEAFF

D: TRBD1
V: TRBV19
size: NA
J: TRBJ2-2
DNA: TGTGCCAGTAGTATGTGGGGACAGGGGGCCTCCGGGGAGCTGTTTTTT
CDR3: CASSMWGQGASGELFF

D: TRBD2
V: TRBV25-1
size: NA
J: TRBJ2-1
DNA: TGTGCCAGCAGTGATCCGGGACTAGCGGCCTACAATGAGCAGTTCTTC
CDR3: CASSDPGLAAYNEQFF

D: TRBD1
V: TRBV12-3/TRBV12-4
size: few
J: TRBJ1-6
DNA: TGTGCCAGCAGGACAGGGCCTTCACCCCTCCACTTT
CDR3: CASRTGPSPLHF

D: TRBD2
V: TRBV3-1/TRBV3-2
size: NA
J: TRBJ2-5
DNA: TGTGCCAGCAGCCAAGCTATTAGCGGGGTACAAGAGACCCAGTACTTC
CDR3: CASSQAISGVQETQYF

D: TRBD1
V: TRBV7-9
size: NA
J: TRBJ2-5
DNA: TGTGCCAGCAGCGATCGGACAGGGGATTACCAAGAGACCCAGTACTTC
CDR3: CASSDRTGDYQETQYF

D: TRBD2
V: TRBV19
size: NA
J: TRBJ2-1
DNA: TGTGCCAGTAGCGTACTAGCGGGAGGATCTAATGAGCAGTTCTTC
CDR3: CASSVLAGGSNEQFF

D: NA
V: TRBV11-3
size: NA
J: TRBJ2-7
DNA: TGTGCCAGCAGCGGGCCCGGGAACTCATACGAGCAGTACTTC
CDR3: CASSGPGNSYEQYF

D: NA
V: TRBV6-5
size: NA
J: TRBJ2-1
DNA: TGTGCCAGCAGGGGCGTTCCCGATCACTACAATGAGCAGTTCTTC
CDR3: CASRGVPDHYNEQFF

D: NA
V: TRBV12-3/TRBV12-4
size: NA
J: TRBJ1-5
DNA: TGTGCCAGCAGGCCCCGGGGGTATCCCCAGCATTTT
CDR3: CASRPRGYPQHF

D: NA
V: TRBV30
size: NA
J: TRBJ2-7
DNA: TGTGCCTGGAGTAGGAGGGATTGGTCCTACGAGCAGTACTTC
CDR3: CAWSRRDWSYEQYF

D: NA
V: TRBV30
size: NA
J: TRBJ2-5
DNA: TGTGCCTGGAGTACCGTAAGTGGGAGCCCGGGAGAGACCCAGTACTTC
CDR3: CAWSTVSGSPGETQYF

D: NA
V: TRBV18
size: NA
J: TRBJ2-7
DNA: TGTGCCAGCTCTTTAGAACAGGGCAACTACGAGCAGTACTTC
CDR3: CASSLEQGNYEQYF

D: NA
V: TRBV10-3
size: NA
J: TRBJ1-2
DNA: TGTGCCATCAGTGAGTCAAGGACAGTGCCCTATGGCTACACCTTC
CDR3: CAISESRTVPYGYTF

D: NA
V: TRBV9
size: NA
J: TRBJ1-6
DNA: TGTGCCAGCAGCGCCCGGGGCGGGGGTAATTCACCCCTCCACTTT
CDR3: CASSARGGGNSPLHF

D: TRBD1
V: TRBV5-4
size: few
J: TRBJ1-4
DNA: TGTGCCAGCAGCTCACAGGGGGGGGATGAAAAACTGTTTTTT
CDR3: CASSSQGGDEKLFF

D: NA
V: TRBV28
size: NA
J: TRBJ1-1
DNA: TGTGCCAGCAGTTACGGGTATGGGAACACTGAAGCTTTCTTT
CDR3: CASSYGYGNTEAFF

D: NA
V: TRBV5-1
size: few
J: TRBJ1-1
DNA: TGCGCCAGCAGCAAGGACAGCATGAACACTGAAGCTTTCTTT
CDR3: CASSKDSMNTEAFF

D: TRBD1
V: TRBV29-1
size: NA
J: TRBJ2-3
DNA: TGCAGCGTTCGGGACAGGGGCTCAGATACGCAGTATTTT
CDR3: CSVRDRGSDTQYF

D: TRBD2
V: TRBV7-2
size: once
J: TRBJ2-3
DNA: TGTGCCAGCAGCAAACTAGCGGGAGGCACAGATACGCAGTATTTT
CDR3: CASSKLAGGTDTQYF

D: TRBD1
V: TRBV20-1
size: NA
J: TRBJ1-5
DNA: TGCAGTGCAAGTCCGGGACAGGGGGCGACGCAGCCCCAGCATTTT
CDR3: CSASPGQGATQPQHF

D: TRBD1
V: TRBV20-1
size: NA
J: TRBJ1-2
DNA: TGCAGTGCTAGTGAACAGGGGGCTCGCGGCTACACCTTC
CDR3: CSASEQGARGYTF

D: TRBD1
V: TRBV2
size: once
J: TRBJ2-7
DNA: TGTGCCAGCAGTTCCGGGACAGGGGGTTGGGAGCAGTACTTC
CDR3: CASSSGTGGWEQYF

D: NA
V: TRBV5-6
size: NA
J: TRBJ1-5
DNA: TGTGCCAGCAGCTTGGGACTTTACAATCAGCCCCAGCATTTT
CDR3: CASSLGLYNQPQHF

D: NA
V: TRBV3-1/TRBV3-2
size: once
J: TRBJ1-2
DNA: TGTGCCAGCAGCCAAGACGCAGGGAACTATGGCTACACCTTC
CDR3: CASSQDAGNYGYTF

D: NA
V: TRBV12-3/TRBV12-4
size: NA
J: TRBJ1-2
DNA: TGTGCCAGCAGTTTCCACGGGGATGGCTACACCTTC
CDR3: CASSFHGDGYTF

D: TRBD2
V: TRBV14
size: NA
J: TRBJ2-7
DNA: TGTGCCAGCAGCCTGGGGGGGTACTACAATTTCTACGAGCAGTACTTC
CDR3: CASSLGGYYNFYEQYF

D: TRBD1
V: TRBV7-9
size: many
J: TRBJ2-4
DNA: TGTGCCAGCAGCTACCATGTAGGGCAGGGGGCTGAAAACATTCAGTACTTC
CDR3: CASSYHVGQGAENIQYF

D: NA
V: TRBV24-1
size: NA
J: TRBJ2-3
DNA: TGTGCCACCTCGGAGGGTGGGACAGATACGCAGTATTTT
CDR3: CATSEGGTDTQYF

D: TRBD1
V: TRBV5-4
size: NA
J: TRBJ2-1
DNA: TGTGCCAGCAGCCGAGAAGGGGACAGGGTTATCAATGAGCAGTTCTTC
CDR3: CASSREGDRVINEQFF

D: NA
V: TRBV18
size: NA
J: TRBJ1-5
DNA: TGTGCCAGCTCTCCCAAGGACAGTCCCAATCAGCCCCAGCATTTT
CDR3: CASSPKDSPNQPQHF

D: TRBD2
V: TRBV18
size: NA
J: TRBJ2-1
DNA: TGTGCCAGCTCACCGTATTCAGCGGGAGTATACAATGAGCAGTTCTTC
CDR3: CASSPYSAGVYNEQFF

D: NA
V: TRBV5-6
size: NA
J: TRBJ2-5
DNA: TGTGCCAGCAGCTTGATCAGCGGGACCCAGTACTTC
CDR3: CASSLISGTQYF

D: NA
V: TRBV25-1
size: NA
J: TRBJ1-6
DNA: TGTGCCAGCAGTGAATCAGGCTGGAATTCACCCCTCCACTTT
CDR3: CASSESGWNSPLHF

D: NA
V: TRBV5-1
size: once
J: TRBJ1-2
DNA: TGCGCCAGCCAGGAGGATGACTACTATGGCTACACCTTC
CDR3: CASQEDDYYGYTF

D: NA
V: TRBV15
size: NA
J: TRBJ2-7
DNA: TGTGCCACCAGCAGAGCAGGCAGCGGGCAAGCCTACGAGCAGTACTTC
CDR3: CATSRAGSGQAYEQYF

D: NA
V: TRBV2
size: NA
J: TRBJ1-1
DNA: TGTGCCAGCCGGGATTCAATGAACACTGAAGCTTTCTTT
CDR3: CASRDSMNTEAFF

D: TRBD1
V: TRBV5-1
size: NA
J: TRBJ1-2
DNA: TGCGCCAGCAGCGTGGGACAGGCTCTATATGGCTACACCTTC
CDR3: CASSVGQALYGYTF

D: TRBD2
V: TRBV5-1
size: NA
J: TRBJ2-5
DNA: TGCGCCAGCAGCTTGGACACTAGCGGGAGAGATAGGAGAGAGACCCAGTACTTC
CDR3: CASSLDTSGRDRRETQYF

D: NA
V: TRBV27
size: NA
J: TRBJ2-7
DNA: TGTGCCAGCAGTGCTTCAGGGGCCTCCTCCTACGAGCAGTACTTC
CDR3: CASSASGASSYEQYF

D: TRBD2
V: TRBV10-3
size: few
J: TRBJ2-3
DNA: TGTGCCATCAGTGATGGCAGCGGGGCGAATACGCAGTATTTT
CDR3: CAISDGSGANTQYF

D: TRBD2
V: TRBV29-1
size: NA
J: TRBJ2-7
DNA: TGCAGCGACCGACTAGCGGGAGGGCCCCACGAGCAGTACTTC
CDR3: CSDRLAGGPHEQYF

D: NA
V: TRBV5-5
size: NA
J: TRBJ2-1
DNA: TGTGCCAGCAGCTTGGCCGATGAGCAGTTCTTC
CDR3: CASSLADEQFF

D: TRBD1
V: TRBV4-1
size: NA
J: TRBJ1-2
DNA: TGCGCCAGCAGCCAGAAGACAGGGAACTATGGCTACACCTTC
CDR3: CASSQKTGNYGYTF

D: NA
V: TRBV12-3/TRBV12-4
size: NA
J: TRBJ2-5
DNA: TGTGCCAGCAGGGAAGCGGTGGAGACCCAGTACTTC
CDR3: CASREAVETQYF

D: NA
V: TRBV6-2/TRBV6-3
size: NA
J: TRBJ2-5
DNA: TGTGCCAGCAGCACAGGGGAGGTAGCCGGGACCCAGTACTTC
CDR3: CASSTGEVAGTQYF

D: NA
V: TRBV20-1
size: few
J: TRBJ1-2
DNA: TGCAGTGCTAGGGGCATGGGTGGCTACACCTTC
CDR3: CSARGMGGYTF

D: NA
V: TRBV12-3/TRBV12-4
size: NA
J: TRBJ1-3
DNA: TGTGCCAACCGACTTATCTCTGGAAACACCATATATTTT
CDR3: CANRLISGNTIYF

D: TRBD2
V: TRBV6-2/TRBV6-3
size: once
J: TRBJ2-1
DNA: TGTGCCAGCAGTTACTCCGGGACTAGCGGGGGCTACAATGAGCAGTTCTTC
CDR3: CASSYSGTSGGYNEQFF

D: TRBD1
V: TRBV19
size: NA
J: TRBJ1-1
DNA: TGTGCCAGTAGTGTCCCCGGGACAGAGAACACTGAAGCTTTCTTT
CDR3: CASSVPGTENTEAFF

D: NA
V: TRBV19
size: NA
J: TRBJ2-1
DNA: TGTGCCAGTAGTATGGAGGGAGGAAGGTACAATGAGCAGTTCTTC
CDR3: CASSMEGGRYNEQFF

D: NA
V: TRBV9
size: NA
J: TRBJ1-1
DNA: TGTGCCAGCAGCGTGACCGGGACACTGAACACTGAAGCTTTCTTT
CDR3: CASSVTGTLNTEAFF

D: TRBD1
V: TRBV25-1
size: NA
J: TRBJ1-2
DNA: TGTGCCAGCAGGGGGACAGGGGTTAACTATGGCTACACCTTC
CDR3: CASRGTGVNYGYTF

D: NA
V: TRBV6-6
size: NA
J: TRBJ1-2
DNA: TGTGCCAGCAGTTACTCGAGAGCGAGCGGCTACACCTTC
CDR3: CASSYSRASGYTF

D: NA
V: TRBV7-9
size: once
J: TRBJ2-7
DNA: TGTGCCAGCAGCTTAGCTACCGAGTACGAGCAGTACTTC
CDR3: CASSLATEYEQYF

D: NA
V: TRBV29-1
size: NA
J: TRBJ1-1
DNA: TGCAGCGTTCGGTACACTGAAGCTTTCTTT
CDR3: CSVRYTEAFF